The 15 T cell receptor beta chains below all came from one sample that was sequenced in a study of T-cell memory formation after mild COVID-19. One entry per CDR3 protein results from TCRdb running MiXCR on the 5' RACE reads. Here the sample spans more than 10,000 distinct CDR3 sequences, around 15% being singletons. The sample was PBMCs or a T cell subset sorted from them (not recorded which). These receptors all stem from a young man who had mild COVID-19 (a few samples of this study predate the infection). Cell type and time point are not known.

This clonotype was observed at least ten times. The gene calls are TRBV5-1 and TRBJ1-1, with D hard to call. With 1 base removed from V and 2 bases from J, the gap between germline ends came to 21 bases. The germline V gene encodes CDR1 SGHRS and CDR2 YFSETQ. CDR3 length: 18 amino acids. In DNA form, the CDR3 reads TGCGCCAGCAGCTTGTGGTACCCGTACCACCGTTATAACACTGAAGCTTTCTTT. This codes for CASSLWYPYHRYNTEAFF. Combining the CDR3 with reference TRBV5-1 and TRBJ1-1 gives the whole variable domain KAGVTQTPRYLIKTRGQQVTLSCSPISGHRSVSWYQQTPGQGLQFLFEYFSETQRNKGNFPGRFSGRQFSNSRSEMNVSTLELGDSALYLCASSLWYPYHRYNTEAFFGQGTRLTVV.

This clonotype was recorded a few times. The chain employs TRBV6-5 and TRBJ1-1; 7 nucleotides agree with TRBD1. Germline V gene data show CDR1 as MNHEY and CDR2 as SVGAGI. The CDR3 length is 20 residues. V was pared by 0 bases and J by 4 bases, with 20 bases of the junction left unmatched. CDR3 amino acids: CASSYSPMPPEQGMGTEAFF. The CDR3 region has the DNA TGTGCCAGCAGTTACTCCCCAATGCCACCTGAACAGGGGATGGGCACTGAAGCTTTCTTT.

This clonotype has more than one count but fewer than ten. The chain employs TRBV7-2 and TRBJ2-3; 8 bases agree with TRBD2. CDR1 SGHTA and CDR2 FQGNSA come from the germline V gene. The CDR3 consists of 14 residues. The V and J ends lost 10 bases and 2 bases, in that order; junction bases with no gene match: 8. The DNA of the CDR3 is TGTGCCACCACGACGGGGGGGACCACAGATACGCAGTATTTT. This codes for CATTTGGTTDTQYF.

This clonotype was detected a few times. This rearrangement joins TRBV7-3 to TRBJ2-2; weak D call: TRBD2 (6 bases). The CDR3 spans 16 residues. Looked up from germline, CDR1 is SGHTA and CDR2 is FQGTGA. V shed 2 bases and J shed 4 bases, with 14 bases lying between them. The CDR3 sequence is CASSLSAGSGTGELFF. In DNA form, the CDR3 reads TGTGCCAGCAGCTTATCAGCCGGGAGTGGCACCGGGGAGCTGTTTTTT.

Ten or more counts support this clonotype. The chain has TRBV3-1 and TRBJ2-3, with TRBD2 identical over 8 bases. This CDR3 is built from 14 residues. CDR1 and CDR2 from the germline V gene are LGHDT and YNNKEL (reference sequence). The J segment lost 4 bases and the V segment lost 1 base, leaving 1 base of the junction unmatched. CDR3 nucleotides: TGTGCCAGCAGCCAAGGCGGGGGGTCAGATACGCAGTATTTT. This gives the protein CASSQGGGSDTQYF.

This clonotype was detected ten times or more. The chain is built from TRBV28 and TRBJ2-5; no clear D. The ends were cut back, 6 bases at V and 5 bases at J, with 16 bases in the middle. Germline assignment: CDR1 MDHEN and CDR2 SYDVKM. The CDR3 totals 14 residues. This CDR3 reads CASSKLGPGETQYF. In DNA form, the CDR3 reads TGTGCCAGCAGCAAACTTGGGCCCGGGGAGACCCAGTACTTC.

The rearrangement uses TRBV20-1 and TRBJ2-5, with 7 bases lining up with TRBD1. Germline CDR1 is DFQATT and CDR2 is SNEGSKA (reference sequence). The CDR3 is 14 amino acids. Germline trimming cut 5 bases from V and 2 bases from J; bases unmatched to any gene: 8. The CDR3 loop reads CSAPRTGRQETQYF. The CDR3 DNA is TGCAGTGCTCCTAGGACAGGTCGACAAGAGACCCAGTACTTC.

In its sample, this clonotype was seen many times. V gene TRBV4-3 combines with J gene TRBJ2-2; possible D gene TRBD2, 6 bases. V gave up 0 bases and J gave up 3 bases, with 17 bases separating them. The CDR3 contains 18 residues. Looked up from germline, CDR1 is LGHNA and CDR2 is YSLEER. CDR3 DNA: TGCGCCAGCAGCCAAGAGGCCTTCCCTAGCGCCCACACCGGGGAGCTGTTTTTT. Protein: CASSQEAFPSAHTGELFF.

This clonotype was seen more than once but under ten times. The chain couples TRBV4-2 to TRBJ1-2; D unresolved. Germline loops: CDR1 LGHNA, CDR2 YNFKEQ. V was clipped by 3 bases and J by 4 bases, with 15 bases between them. The CDR3 has 15 amino acids. DNA of the CDR3: TGTGCCAGCAGCCACTGGTTAGGGTGGACCTATGGCTACACCTTC. Its protein product is CASSHWLGWTYGYTF.

This clonotype was detected many times. The J gene is TRBJ1-1, the V gene TRBV7-9, with D possibly being TRBD1 (6 bases). In germline, CDR1 is SEHNR, CDR2 FQNEAQ (reference sequence). CDR3 length: 16 residues. V was shortened by 4 bases and J by 1 base, with 16 bases between the two germline ends. The CDR3 reads CASSSERGGPNTEAFF. The CDR3 DNA reads as TGTGCCAGCAGCTCGGAACGAGGGGGGCCGAACACTGAAGCTTTCTTT.

The rearrangement uses TRBV5-8 and TRBJ2-4, with 9 bases aligning to TRBD1. V dropped 2 bases and J dropped 2; count of bases not matched to a gene: 8. Germline V gives CDR1 SGHTS, CDR2 YDEGEE. The CDR3 extends over 17 amino acids. CDR3 sequence reads: CASSFPDRGLPKNIQYF. The CDR3 nucleotides are TGTGCCAGCAGCTTCCCGGACAGGGGATTGCCCAAAAACATTCAGTACTTC.

The chain has TRBV6-5 and TRBJ2-2; the match to TRBD2 covers 11 bases. The CDR3 runs 15 residues. The V gene's germline CDR1 is MNHEY and CDR2 SVGAGI. V gave up 2 bases and J gave up 9 bases; unmatched junction bases: 5. This CDR3 is CASSYASGGPRELFF. The CDR3 DNA follows: TGTGCCAGCAGTTACGCTAGCGGGGGGCCACGGGAGCTGTTTTTT.

This clonotype was seen at least ten times. The CDR3 nucleotides read TGTGCCAGCAGTGAAGCTTTTCGGGGGTTTCCTGAAAAACTGTTTTTT. This gives the protein CASSEAFRGFPEKLFF. The chain carries TRBV6-1 and TRBJ1-4, with D tentatively TRBD1 (5 bases). The V and J ends lost 0 bases and 7 bases respectively, with 15 bases between them. The length of the CDR3 is 16 residues. The germline gives CDR1 MNHNS, CDR2 SASEGT.

V and J are TRBV5-1 and TRBJ2-3; TRBD2 matches at 8 bases. Unmatched junction bases numbered 4, after V lost 4 bases and J lost 0 bases. CDR3 size: 15 residues. CDR1 is SGHRS, CDR2 YFSETQ, per germline. CDR3 in amino acids: CASSLRGVSTDTQYF. As DNA, the CDR3 is TGCGCCAGCAGCCTGCGGGGGGTGAGCACAGATACGCAGTATTTT.

This clonotype has ten or more counts. The chain employs TRBV6-5 and TRBJ1-2, with no clear D. CDR1 is MNHEY, CDR2 SVGAGI, per germline. Trimming removed 4 bases from V and 0 bases from J, with 6 bases in between. This CDR3 contains 13 residues. CDR3 bases: TGTGCCAGCAGTTTTGCAGCTAACTATGGCTACACCTTC. It is translated as CASSFAANYGYTF.